This T cell receptor beta chain was sequenced in a study of metastatic and nonmetastatic thyroid tumors. Across the study: The study looked at repertoires side by side in blood and in tumor or nodule tissue from malignant and benign thyroid patients.

The CDR3 has 13 residues. V lost 5 bases to trimming and J lost 3 bases; unmatched junction nucleotides: 2. Per germline, CDR1 SGHTA and CDR2 FQGNSA. Until they underwent thyroid surgery, no patient had received any treatment. Study-level results: Compared with benign nodules, malignant thyroid tumors were reported to have significantly higher TCR beta diversity in both blood and tumor.

Regarding this clone: Its target is unknown.

In the authors' methods: Clinicopathological groups supplied CDR3 differences that were used to build a distant-metastasis classifier for papillary thyroid cancer. MiXCR was used by TCRdb to re-call the PCR reads. The V and J calls here are based on TCRdb, not the publication. The sample consists of fewer than 20,000 clones, 3% to 4% of them appearing once. This sequence joins TRBV7-2 and TRBJ2-5, with TRBD2 identical over 8 bases. Material: tumor tissue. This TCR came from a female donor with papillary thyroid cancer or a benign thyroid nodule (not recorded which). Some clones in this sample may be carry-over from other donors' samples. CDR3 sequence: CASSRGGEETQYF. The CDR3 nucleotides are TGTGCCAGCAGCCGGGGGGGTGAAGAGACCCAGTACTTC.